This TCR beta chain came from a study of vaccination and CD4 T cells after COVID-19. Study outcomes and limitations: A median 86.3% of convalescent patients' SARS-CoV-2-reactive clones emerged only after vaccination. Relatively few convalescent patients and no early post-infection timepoints were analyzed.

Regarding treatment: approximately 9-day PBMC culture with coronavirus spike peptide pools or control peptides (ViraFEST assay). This clonotype was observed a few times. Its antigen is undetermined. The Oncomine TCR Beta short-read assay sequenced DNA from cultured CD4+ T cells. TCRdb re-called the PCR reads with MiXCR, one entry per CDR3 protein. There are about 12,000 distinct CDR3 sequences in the sample; approximately 58% occur only once, and under 15% lies in the top ten. V dropped 2 bases and J dropped 6 bases, with 5 bases sitting between them. This CDR3 has 13 residues. In germline, CDR1 is SNHLY, CDR2 FYNNEI.

Material: CD4+ T cells from blood, cultured in vitro. This clonotype was sampled from a human donor who had recovered from COVID-19. J is TRBJ1-6 and V is TRBV2; D gene ambiguous. The CDR3 nucleotides read TGTGCCAGCAGTGAACTGGCTAATTCACCCCTCCACTTT. Its translation: CASSELANSPLHF.